The rows below give T cell receptor beta chains drawn from one sample of a study of blood T cells in healthy people across ages. TCRdb re-analysed the 5' RACE reads in MiXCR, keeping a single row per CDR3 protein. The sample holds hundreds of thousands of distinct CDR3 sequences; roughly three fifths are singletons and the top ten take roughly 24%. Sequencing was carried out using blood. Every receptor here comes from a man aged 40-50 years in good health. The CDR3 runs from the conserved cysteine through the conserved F or W. Each record gives: J gene, V gene, CDR3 protein.

>TRBJ2-6|TRBV27
CASKVGPGANVLTF
>.|TRBV6-2/TRBV6-3
CASSYLSGGETQYF
>TRBJ2-3|TRBV28
CASSPHQGLASTDTQYF
>TRBJ2-7|TRBV24-1
CATGLAGVGGEQYF
>TRBJ2-2|TRBV20-1
CSARDPRGGAPGELFF
>TRBJ1-2|TRBV6-1
CASSADSLRRGGYTF
>TRBJ2-2|TRBV29-1
CSLLCRRRIEEGELFF
>TRBJ2-7|TRBV6-5
CASKRAGYYEQYF
>TRBJ2-1|TRBV4-2
CASLLGGLAGARNEQFF
>TRBJ2-7|TRBV14
CASSQGVLSQGQYF
>TRBJ1-1|TRBV4-1
CASSETQGFSDSNTEAFF
>TRBJ2-7|TRBV11-2
CASSLVRRNSSYEQYF
>TRBJ1-2|TRBV27
CATRTGPLGYTF
>TRBJ1-2|TRBV7-2
CASSFHGTGGIGYTF
>TRBJ2-1|TRBV27
CASGDWVGDNEQFF
>TRBJ2-6|TRBV27
CASSSPRGSSGANVLTF
>TRBJ2-1|TRBV6-2/TRBV6-3
CASTSPGRIYEQFF
>TRBJ1-1|TRBV12-3/TRBV12-4
CASSLLGSTEAFF
>TRBJ2-1|TRBV2
CASSEGRVGQFF
>TRBJ2-3|TRBV28
CASLLRGTDTQYF
>TRBJ1-1|TRBV9
CASAQGWKNTEAFF
>TRBJ2-7|TRBV9
CASSVALSSYEQYF
>TRBJ2-5|TRBV5-1
CASSSTRVGETQYF
>TRBJ2-7|TRBV6-5
CASSYRGMGGPGGYEQYF
>TRBJ1-2|TRBV6-2/TRBV6-3
CASSDSGRNYGYTF
>TRBJ2-3|TRBV12-3/TRBV12-4
CASSSLAGGLDTQYF
>TRBJ1-4|TRBV12-3/TRBV12-4
CASSLGFEKLFF
>TRBJ2-5|TRBV27
CASSFYSNQETQYF
>.|TRBV20-1
CSGTSEILYEQYF
>TRBJ2-2|TRBV24-1
CATSDLPSRNTGELFF
>TRBJ1-1|TRBV4-3
CASSQSGQGALAFF
>TRBJ2-5|TRBV29-1
CSVEESDPETQYF
>TRBJ1-5|TRBV12-3/TRBV12-4
CASSLSYPGGNQPQHF
>TRBJ1-5|TRBV6-2/TRBV6-3
CASRLEWAQPQHF
>TRBJ2-1|TRBV28
CASSFLTSGLRGDEQFF
>TRBJ1-1|TRBV20-1
CSARELTEGNTEAFF
>TRBJ1-5|TRBV27
CASSYQGQGNQPQHF
>TRBJ2-4|TRBV4-3
CASSQGQTSGRVREQYF
>TRBJ1-2|TRBV11-2
CASSHWESGYTF
>TRBJ2-3|TRBV11-1
CASSPGGSTDTQYF
>TRBJ2-7|TRBV12-3/TRBV12-4
CASSPQAGPTSYEQYF
>TRBJ2-5|TRBV7-8
CATLSIQETQYF
>TRBJ1-1|TRBV3-1
CASNPRGGDEAFF
>TRBJ2-7|TRBV18
CASSPNGQGAYEQYF
>.|TRBV9
CASSTRTSGSGETQYF
>TRBJ1-1|TRBV29-1
CSIQTAMNTEAFF
>TRBJ2-1|TRBV12-3/TRBV12-4
CASRRLNEQFF
>TRBJ2-7|TRBV12-3/TRBV12-4
CASSHREFYEQYF
>TRBJ2-6|TRBV6-1
CASSEASLSGANVLTF